The clone carrying this T cell receptor beta chain came up once. Its antigen remains unknown. TCRdb fed the reads into MiXCR, producing one record per CDR3 protein. Of about 890,000 distinct CDR3 sequences listed, less than 35% are singletons. The data derive from a study of T cell repertoires in cytomegalovirus infection. The CDR3 is 15 residues long. The V and J ends lost 4 bases and 7 bases, in that order; junction bases with no gene match: 7. CDR1 is KGHSH, CDR2 LQKENI, per germline. Here the sequenced sample was cultured CD8+ T cells from PBMCs, taken from culture after CMV antigen stimulation. The gene calls are TRBV18 and TRBJ1-5, with 10 positions matching TRBD1. The TCR was taken from a human donor in good health (CMV status not recorded). Some clones in this sample may be carry-over from other donors' samples. The CDR3 sequence is CASSLRDRGGQPQHF. The CDR3, as DNA: TGTGCCAGCTCACTCCGGGACAGGGGTGGGCAGCCCCAGCATTTT.